The next 7 T cell receptor beta chains were all read from a single sample in a study of shared clonotypes between healthy human individuals. The method was immunoSEQ multiplex PCR; TCRdb's version includes in-frame clones alone and lacks a portion of them. The sample shows about 2 million clones, roughly 94% of them seen only once. Input material: naive CD4+ T cells sorted from blood. Specified subset: CD45RA+ positively selected. The receptor set was obtained from a man aged 18-30 years in good health.

V and J are TRBV11-2 and TRBJ2-7, with a weak D call TRBD2 (6 bases). Germline lookup yields CDR1 SGHAT and CDR2 FQNNGV. V was cut by 4 bases and J by 3 bases, with 10 bases left in between. The CDR3 totals 13 residues. The CDR3: CASSSGLIYEQYF. In nucleotides, the CDR3 is TGTGCCAGCAGCTCGGGACTCATCTACGAGCAGTACTTC.

The chain employs TRBV4-1 and TRBJ2-7; 12 bases line up with TRBD1. After removal of 4 bases from V and 0 bases from J, the junction contained 1 base not matched to a gene. This CDR3 comprises 15 residues. The germline CDR1 and CDR2 sequences are MGHRA and YSYEKL. CDR3 sequence reads: CASSRDRGPSYEQYF. The CDR3 coding sequence is TGCGCCAGCAGCCGGGACAGGGGGCCCTCCTACGAGCAGTACTTC.

CDR3 protein: CASRYDVGTGEGYTF. The CDR3 DNA sequence: TGCGCCAGCAGATACGACGTTGGGACAGGGGAGGGCTACACCTTC. The chain employs TRBV5-1 and TRBJ1-2; 10 bases fit TRBD1. Germline values: CDR1 SGHRS, CDR2 YFSETQ. The junction had 12 bases not matched to a gene; V was cut back by 5 bases and J by 8 bases. CDR3 size: 15 residues.

Of note for this clone: A junction end diverges from the germline sequence, so it may reflect a read error. The chain links TRBV7-7 to TRBJ2-7; D possibly corresponds to TRBD2 (5 bases). From germline, CDR1 is SSHAT and CDR2 FNYEAQ (reference sequence). This CDR3 is 15 amino acids long. The CDR3 DNA sequence: TGTGCTAGCAGCTTAGACTACTGGAGCTCCTACGAGCAGTACTTC. It encodes CASSLDYWSSYEQYF.

The V and J genes are TRBV25-1 and TRBJ1-6, with D unclear. Germline V CDR1 and CDR2: MGHDK, SYGVNS. Trimming took 8 bases from V and 1 from J, leaving 6 bases between them. The CDR3 length is 13 residues. The DNA of the CDR3 is TGTGCCAGCCAGGAATCCTATAATTCACCCCTCCACTTT. This translates into CASQESYNSPLHF.

This chain connects TRBV4-3 to TRBJ2-5; 8 positions match TRBD1. The CDR3 sequence is 17 residues long. The germline CDR1 and CDR2 sequences are LGHNA and YSLEER. J lost 2 bases, V lost 0 bases, and 8 bases had no gene match. The CDR3 here is CASSQEGRGLGQETQYF. The CDR3, as DNA: TGCGCCAGCAGCCAAGAGGGCAGGGGGCTAGGGCAAGAGACCCAGTACTTC.

The chain joins TRBV29-1 to TRBJ1-4, with D maybe TRBD1 (5 bases). Trimming removed 4 bases from V and 0 bases from J, with 6 bases in between. Looked up from germline, CDR1 is SQVTM and CDR2 is ANQGSEA. The length of the CDR3 is 13 residues. CDR3 DNA: TGCAGCGTTGGACAGTCAACTAATGAAAAACTGTTTTTT. Translation: CSVGQSTNEKLFF. The full variable domain, rest sourced from reference TRBV29-1 and TRBJ1-4, is SAVISQKPSRDICQRGTSLTIQCQVDSQVTMMFWYRQQPGQSLTLIATANQGSEATYESGFVIDKFPISRPNLTFSTLTVSNMSPEDSSIYLCSVGQSTNEKLFFGSGTQLSVL.